This T cell receptor beta chain was captured by sequencing in a study of T-cell reconstitution after alpha-beta-depleted transplantation in children (dated by TCRdb to 2015 to 2016). In terms of the full investigation: Using TCR repertoire profiling, the study followed T-cell immune reconstitution in a quantitative way in children after TCRalphabeta/CD19-depleted allogeneic hematopoietic cell transplantation.

The sample's treatment or condition label, in plain terms: allogeneic hematopoietic cell transplantation with graft depleted of TCRalphabeta T cells and CD19 B cells. The children who served as transplant recipients had been given grafts of TCRalphabeta/CD19-depleted allogeneic hematopoietic cells. The method was PCR. Sequencer: Illumina HiSeq 2500. To normalize quantification of the TCRbeta repertoire, the TCR libraries were built with molecular barcoding that relied on unique molecular identifiers. TCRdb reran the public reads through fastp at Q25 and MiXCR, keeping productive beta chains. Each entry is one CDR3 protein sequence, shown with its most common DNA and genes. Here the sample has fewer than 1 million distinct CDR3 sequences; roughly 16% occur a single time. The ten largest clones take up about 5% of the sample. On this clonotype itself: The clone's antigen remains unknown. No clone much larger than this one lies a single base away; base qualities are absent.

General findings and caveats noted by the study authors: About two months after transplant, the apparently early recovery of alphabetaT-cell counts reportedly depended on just several hundred clones that had expanded rapidly and came from non-depleted graft cells. In some patients, the high TCRbeta diversity seen at day 60 was put down to recipient T cells and intrathymic progenitors that had survived conditioning. Over subsequent months, a decline in hyperexpanded clone frequencies was noted, and after one year, T-cell counts and TCRbeta diversity were mostly ascribed to newly produced T cells.

Unmatched junction bases come to 14, with V trimmed by 4 bases and J by 0 bases. The CDR3 goes from the cysteine to the phenylalanine over 20 residues. Of the read, only the CDR3 DNA is kept; its 60 bases are in frame from base 1. Material: PBMCs, mostly from graft donor cells, obtained 360 days after TCRalphabeta/CD19-depleted stem cell transplant. The TCR was taken from a male patient younger than 18 who had a stem cell transplant for acute lymphoblastic leukemia, so the T cells may come from the graft donor. The rearrangement joined TRBV12-3 or TRBV12-4 to TRBJ2-1; TRBD2 agrees with 11 junctional bases. At the DNA level, the sequence is TGTGCCAGCAGTTACCCCCGAGGACTAGCGGGTCCGAGCTCCTACAATGAGCAGTTCTTC. The translation is CASSYPRGLAGPSSYNEQFF.